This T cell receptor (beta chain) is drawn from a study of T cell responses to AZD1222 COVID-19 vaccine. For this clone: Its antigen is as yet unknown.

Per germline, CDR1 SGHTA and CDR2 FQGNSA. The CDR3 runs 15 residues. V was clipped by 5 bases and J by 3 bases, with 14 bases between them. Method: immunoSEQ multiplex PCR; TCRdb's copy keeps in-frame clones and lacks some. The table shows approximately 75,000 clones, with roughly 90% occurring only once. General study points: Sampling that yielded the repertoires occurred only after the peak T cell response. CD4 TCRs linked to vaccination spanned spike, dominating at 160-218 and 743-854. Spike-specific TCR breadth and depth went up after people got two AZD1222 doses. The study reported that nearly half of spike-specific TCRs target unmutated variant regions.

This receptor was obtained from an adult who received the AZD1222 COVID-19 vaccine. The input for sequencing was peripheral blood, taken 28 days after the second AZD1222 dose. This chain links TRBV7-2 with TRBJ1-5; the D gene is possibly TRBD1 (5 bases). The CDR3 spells CASSADGGYNQPQHF. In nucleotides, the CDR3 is TGTGCCAGCAGCGCAGACGGGGGTTACAATCAGCCCCAGCATTTT.